This T cell receptor (beta chain) was profiled in a study of blood T cell repertoires in COVID-19. Study at large: Sites across the United States, Italy and Spain contributed samples from acute and convalescent COVID-19. Nucleic acid was either cDNA or gDNA, and it came from T cells, B-cell-depleted T cells, or PBMCs.

Followed over time, Seattle patients had been enrolled while infection was active. Trimming removed 4 bases from V and 5 bases from J; junction bases left unmatched: 4. This CDR3 is 13 amino acids long. Germline V CDR1 and CDR2: GTSNPN, SVGIG (reference sequence). Method: immunoSEQ multiplex PCR; TCRdb's copy keeps in-frame clones and lacks some. Among fewer than 60,000 clones listed, about 87% were seen once. The J gene is TRBJ2-1, the V gene TRBV30, with 8 bases matching TRBD2. Sequences were obtained from peripheral blood. The sequence was collected from a woman aged 55-69 years with COVID-19, enrolled during active disease. This CDR3 reads CAWTTSGHNEQFF. The CDR3 DNA sequence: TGTGCCTGGACTACTAGCGGACACAATGAGCAGTTCTTC.